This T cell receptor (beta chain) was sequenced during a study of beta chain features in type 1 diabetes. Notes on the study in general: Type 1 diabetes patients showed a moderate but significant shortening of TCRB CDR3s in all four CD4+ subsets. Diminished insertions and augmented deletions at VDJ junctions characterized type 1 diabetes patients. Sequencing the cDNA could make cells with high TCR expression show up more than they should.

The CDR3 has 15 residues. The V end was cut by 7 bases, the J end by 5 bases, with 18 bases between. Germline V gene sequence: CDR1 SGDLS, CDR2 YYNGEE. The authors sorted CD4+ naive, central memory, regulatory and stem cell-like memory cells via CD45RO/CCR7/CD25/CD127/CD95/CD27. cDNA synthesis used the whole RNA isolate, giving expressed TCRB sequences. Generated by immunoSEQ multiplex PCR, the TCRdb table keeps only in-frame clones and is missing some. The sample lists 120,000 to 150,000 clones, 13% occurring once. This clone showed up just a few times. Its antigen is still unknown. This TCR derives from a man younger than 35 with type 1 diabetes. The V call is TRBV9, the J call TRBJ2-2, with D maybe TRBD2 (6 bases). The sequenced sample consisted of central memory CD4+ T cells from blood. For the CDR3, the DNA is TGTGCCAGCGAAGCGGGTAGCGGAGTAACCGGGGAGCTGTTTTTT. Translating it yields CASEAGSGVTGELFF.